Included here is one T cell receptor (beta chain) sequence, with context. As the sequencing template, cDNA was produced by extracting RNA and reverse transcribing it. Clones were read by immunoSEQ multiplex PCR, and TCRdb kept only the in-frame ones, dropping some. The data show approximately 180,000 clones, over 50% seen once. The record originates from a study of CD8+ T cells in alopecia areata. The CDR3 covers 16 residues. Trimming shortened V by 1 base and J by 2 bases, and 16 bases separated the two germline ends. Looked up from germline, CDR1 is SGHRS and CDR2 is YFSETQ. Source: CD4+ T cells sorted from blood, taken at week 0. The TCR originated in a human donor with alopecia areata. The rearrangement uses TRBV5-1 and TRBJ2-7; perhaps TRBD2 as D (5 bases). CDR3 bases: TGCGCCAGCAGCTTGTCCCCCAACGGGAAAACCTACGAGCAGTACTTC. Its protein is CASSLSPNGKTYEQYF.